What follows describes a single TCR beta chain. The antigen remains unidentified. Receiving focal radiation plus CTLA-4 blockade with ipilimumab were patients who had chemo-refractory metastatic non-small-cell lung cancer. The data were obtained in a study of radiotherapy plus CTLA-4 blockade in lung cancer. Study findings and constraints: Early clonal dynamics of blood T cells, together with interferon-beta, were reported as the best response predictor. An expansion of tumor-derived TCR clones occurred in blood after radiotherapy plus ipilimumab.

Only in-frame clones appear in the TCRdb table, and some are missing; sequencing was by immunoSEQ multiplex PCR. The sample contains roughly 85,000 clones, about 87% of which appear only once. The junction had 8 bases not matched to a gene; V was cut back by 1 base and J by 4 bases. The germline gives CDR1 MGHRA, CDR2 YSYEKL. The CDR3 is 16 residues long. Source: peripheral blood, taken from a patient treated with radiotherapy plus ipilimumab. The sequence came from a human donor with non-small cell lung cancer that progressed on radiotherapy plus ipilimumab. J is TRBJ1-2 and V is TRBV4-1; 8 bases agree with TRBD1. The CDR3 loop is CASSQGSGQEGYGYTF. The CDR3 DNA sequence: TGCGCCAGCAGCCAAGGCTCGGGACAGGAGGGCTATGGCTACACCTTC.